The 26 T cell receptor beta chains listed next were all sequenced from one sample in a study of CD8+CD57+ T cells in acquired aplastic anemia. The template for TCR beta VDJ and CDR3 sequence profiling was genomic DNA. TCRdb re-analysed the reads in MiXCR, keeping a single row per CDR3 protein. The sample yields just over 400,000 distinct CDR3 sequences, around 68% seen once. The sample consisted of sorted CD4+, CD8+, or CD8+CD57+ T cells (not recorded which) from PBMCs. These receptors came from a human donor in good health, serving as a control.

Remarks on this clonotype: A junction boundary mismatches the germline segment, possibly from a read error. The chain is built from TRBV9 and TRBJ2-6; D perhaps matches TRBD1 (5 bases). The germline V gene has CDR1 SGDLS and CDR2 YYNGEE. The CDR3 is 14 amino acids. The CDR3 DNA sequence: TGTGCCAGCAGCGCGTCGTGTGGGGCCTACGTCCAGACTTTC. It is translated as CASSASCGAYVQTF.

This clonotype has a count of ten or more. V gene TRBV30 combines with J gene TRBJ1-1, with no clear D. The CDR3 sequence is 12 residues long. Trimming took 1 base from V and 0 from J, leaving 3 bases between them. Looked up from germline, CDR1 is GTSNPN and CDR2 is SVGIG (reference sequence). CDR3 loop: CAWSDMNTEAFF. CDR3 nucleotide sequence: TGTGCCTGGAGTGACATGAACACTGAAGCTTTCTTT.

This clonotype appeared a few times. This chain links TRBV25-1 with TRBJ2-7; D may be TRBD1 (5 bases). The germline V gene has CDR1 MGHDK and CDR2 SYGVNS. V was shortened by 1 base and J by 5 bases, with 18 bases between the two germline ends. CDR3 length equals 16 residues. For the CDR3, the DNA is TGTGCCAGCAGTGAATTGACGTGGGGCAGCATCGACGAGCAGTACTTC. Translation gives CASSELTWGSIDEQYF.

As for this clonotype: Sequence at one end of the junction differs from germline and may be a read error. The genes are TRBV2 and TRBJ2-7; 7 bases line up with TRBD1. This CDR3 contains 13 residues. CDR1 is SNHLY and CDR2 is FYNNEI in the germline V gene. This chain's CDR3 is CASNRGTDDDHTF. DNA of the CDR3: TGTGCCAGCAACAGGGGCACGGACGATGACCACACCTTC.

V gene TRBV10-3 combines with J gene TRBJ1-2; D not certain. CDR3 length: 17 residues. Germline V gene lookup returns CDR1 ENHRY and CDR2 SYGVKD. V was pared by 3 bases and J by 13 bases, with 30 bases between. This CDR3 reads CAISESQAKDGVYAGTF. CDR3 coding DNA: TGTGCCATCAGTGAAAGCCAGGCCAAGGACGGGGTCTACGCAGGCACCTTC.

This clonotype was picked up a small number of times. A much bigger clone sits one base away, suggesting this may be a read error. The CDR3 does not close with the conserved phenylalanine or tryptophan, likely indicating a read error. The chain recombines TRBV10-3 with TRBJ2-7; possible D gene TRBD2, 6 bases. CDR1 ENHRY and CDR2 SYGVKD come from the germline V gene. This CDR3 contains 13 residues. V dropped 10 bases and J dropped 3 bases, with 16 bases sitting between them. The CDR3 is CASSRDSGYEQYL. In DNA, the CDR3 is TGTGCCAGCTCTAGAGATAGCGGCTACGAGCAGTACCTC.

J is TRBJ2-3 and V is TRBV7-8, with D tentatively TRBD1 or TRBD2 (5 bases each). There are 15 residues in the CDR3. V was trimmed by 3 bases and J by 1 base, leaving 11 bases between them. Germline V gene data show CDR1 as SGHVS and CDR2 as FQNEAQ. For the CDR3, the DNA is TGTGCCAGCAGCTTCGACGGGACGGGCACAGATACGCAGTATTTT. It codes for CASSFDGTGTDTQYF.

The rearrangement uses TRBV5-5 and TRBJ1-6; D is unresolved. The CDR3 totals 13 residues. V lost 2 bases to trimming and J lost 14 bases, with 14 bases between them. Germline-derived CDR1 and CDR2 are SGHKS and YYEKEE (reference sequence). The CDR3 sequence: CASSLDMAGTLHF. CDR3 DNA sequence: TGTGCCAGCAGCTTAGACATGGCCGGGACCCTCCACTTT.

This clonotype was counted at least ten times. J is TRBJ2-1 and V is TRBV6-2 or TRBV6-3, with D unresolved. The CDR3 totals 13 residues. V lost 2 bases, J lost 9 bases, and 11 bases lay in between. The germline gives CDR1 MNHEY, CDR2 SVGEGT. The CDR3 nucleotides are TGTGCCAGCAGTTACCCCGGGCTAAGTGAGCAGTTCTTC. Its protein product is CASSYPGLSEQFF.

This clonotype showed up just once. The chain combines TRBV29-1 with TRBJ2-1; possible D gene TRBD2, 6 bases. The closer fit of TRBJ2-7 to the DNA end suggests the J call may be wrong. The CDR3 consists of 14 residues. Germline values: CDR1 SQVTM, CDR2 ANQGSEA. In DNA form, the CDR3 reads TGCAGCGTAATCGGAACTAGCTACTACAACGAGCAGTACTTC. This translates into CSVIGTSYYNEQYF.

The chain is built from TRBV7-6 and TRBJ1-1, with D possibly being TRBD1 (5 bases). CDR1 is SGHVS and CDR2 is FNYEAQ in the germline V gene. The CDR3 extends over 13 amino acids. Trimming took 6 bases from V and 8 from J, leaving 16 bases between them. In DNA form, the CDR3 reads TGTGCCAGCAGTCGACGCGGGGGAGAGGAAGCTTTCTTT. It encodes CASSRRGGEEAFF.

The CDR3, as DNA: TGTGCCAGCAGTTTCCGGGACAGCTATGGCTACACCTTC. It yields the protein CASSFRDSYGYTF. The V call is TRBV12-3 or TRBV12-4, the J call TRBJ1-2, with TRBD1 matching over 7 bases. With V trimmed by 3 bases and J by 4 bases, 2 bases remained unmatched. The CDR3 totals 13 residues.

This rearrangement joins TRBV12-5 to TRBJ1-2; D gene uncertain. V dropped 6 bases and J dropped 8 bases, with 10 bases sitting between them. Germline loops: CDR1 LGHNT, CDR2 FRNRAP. The CDR3 loop spans 11 amino acids. CDR3 loop: CASGSQDGYTF. In nucleotides, the CDR3 is TGTGCTAGTGGCTCCCAGGACGGCTACACCTTC.

The chain is built from TRBV5-4 and TRBJ1-4; perhaps TRBD1 as D (6 bases). Germline V gene lookup returns CDR1 SGHNT and CDR2 YYREEE (reference sequence). The V end was cut by 3 bases, the J end by 0 bases, with 9 bases between. This CDR3 is built from 15 residues. DNA of the CDR3: TGTGCCAGCAGCTACAACAGGGCAACTAATGAAAAACTGTTTTTT. It specifies CASSYNRATNEKLFF.

This clonotype was observed a handful of times. The chain recombines TRBV7-9 with TRBJ2-5, with unresolved D. Germline assignment: CDR1 SEHNR and CDR2 FQNEAQ (reference sequence). V gave up 2 bases and J gave up 9 bases, with 13 bases separating them. This CDR3 has 13 residues. CDR3 region: CASSLPAATAQYF. The DNA of the CDR3 is TGTGCCAGCAGCTTACCGGCGGCGACGGCCCAGTACTTC.

This chain connects TRBV6-4 to TRBJ1-2, with 7 positions matching TRBD1. Germline trimming cut 5 bases from V and 6 bases from J; bases unmatched to any gene: 6. CDR3 length equals 13 residues. Germline V CDR1 and CDR2: MRHNA, SNTAGT. Written as DNA, the CDR3 is TGTGCCAGCAGTCATCGCAGGGGGAATGGCTACACCTTC. As protein: CASSHRRGNGYTF.

CDR3 region: CSARDLGQGFYEQYF. The CDR3 nucleotides are TGCAGTGCTAGAGATCTTGGACAGGGCTTCTACGAGCAGTACTTC. This chain uses TRBV20-1 with TRBJ2-7, with 8 bases identical to TRBD1. CDR1 is DFQATT, CDR2 SNEGSKA, per germline (reference sequence). V shed 0 bases, J shed 3 bases, and the junction held 7 bases outside the gene matches. The CDR3 is 15 amino acids.

Comments on this clonotype: Lacking the conserved final phenylalanine or tryptophan, this CDR3 likely reflects a read error. The DNA is omitted, as the CDR3 cannot be located on it reliably, and the CDR3 follows TCRdb's listing. The CDR3: CASSEGQGIPYEL. The chain couples TRBV9 to TRBJ1-6; the table names TRBD1, a call not compared with the DNA. Per germline, CDR1 SGDLS and CDR2 YYNGEE. The CDR3 extends over 13 residues, inclusive of both ends.

Ten or more counts support this clonotype. The chain uses TRBV9 and TRBJ1-2; the match to TRBD1 covers 7 bases. The CDR3 is made up of 13 amino acids. With 0 bases clipped from V and 4 bases from J, the junction kept 0 bases outside the gene matches. Germline V gene data show CDR1 as SGDLS and CDR2 as YYNGEE. The CDR3 nucleotides are TGTGCCAGCAGCGTAGACAGGGGCTATGGCTACACCTTC. It translates to CASSVDRGYGYTF.

V is TRBV24-1 and J is TRBJ2-1; no firm D call. Germline lookup yields CDR1 KGHDR and CDR2 SFDVKD. The V end was cut by 5 bases, the J end by 10 bases, with 11 bases between. CDR3 length equals 12 residues. The chain's CDR3 is CATSASLREQFF. The CDR3 DNA is TGTGCCACCAGTGCGAGCTTGCGGGAGCAGTTCTTC.

Remarks on this clonotype: One junction end disagrees with the germline gene, perhaps due to a read error. This sequence joins TRBV20-1 and TRBJ1-1, with D possibly TRBD1 on 5 matching bases. The germline V gene encodes CDR1 DFQATT and CDR2 SNEGSKA (reference sequence). The CDR3 totals 15 residues. CDR3 bases: TGCAGTGCCAGAGAGGGGTCCTACAATGACACTGAAGCTTTCTTT. Protein product: CSAREGSYNDTEAFF.

V gene TRBV7-4 combines with J gene TRBJ2-7; no definite D call. Germline CDR1 and CDR2: SGHVT and SQSDAQ. The CDR3 has 15 residues. CDR3: CASSLGWVESDELYV. Here the CDR3 DNA reads TGTGCCAGCAGCTTAGGGTGGGTCGAAAGCGACGAGCTGTACGTC.

The rearrangement links TRBV5-1 to TRBJ1-4, with TRBD1 matching 8 bases. This CDR3 has 16 residues. Germline-derived CDR1 and CDR2 are SGHRS and YFSETQ. Trimming at V came to 1 base and at J to 8 bases, leaving 10 bases not matched to a gene. The DNA of the CDR3 is TGCGCCAGCAGCTTGCTACAGGGGGGCACCGTAGAAAAACTGTTTTTT. It translates to CASSLLQGGTVEKLFF.

Comments on this clonotype: The junction differs from germline at one of its ends, possibly a read error. This chain connects TRBV20-1 to TRBJ2-5; D is possibly TRBD1 (6 bases). Germline V gene data show CDR1 as DFQATT and CDR2 as SNEGSKA (reference sequence). This CDR3 has 10 amino acids. CDR3 sequence (DNA): TGCAGTGCCTACAGGGAGACCAAGTACTTC. It codes for CSAYRETKYF.

J is TRBJ2-7 and V is TRBV12-3 or TRBV12-4, with D possibly TRBD2 on 6 matching bases. V was clipped by 4 bases and J by 1 base, with 20 bases between them. There are 17 residues in the CDR3. The CDR3 region is CASSSPLGRGSSYEQYF. DNA for the CDR3: TGTGCCAGCAGTTCCCCTCTGGGGCGGGGTTCTTCCTACGAGCAGTACTTC.

The chain's CDR3 is CASSQVGTLVDPQHF. Here the CDR3 DNA reads TGTGCCAGCAGCCAAGTAGGGACACTTGTTGATCCCCAGCATTTT. The chain joins TRBV4-2 to TRBJ1-5, with a tentative D call TRBD1 (6 bases). The V and J ends lost 1 base and 10 bases respectively, with 17 bases between them. The CDR3 loop spans 15 amino acids. CDR1 and CDR2 from the germline V gene are LGHNA and YNFKEQ.